This T cell receptor (beta chain) was recorded in a study of CD8+CD57+ T cells in acquired aplastic anemia. Study background: Quantities of DNA derived from sorted CD4+ and CD8+ cells averaged roughly 3 ug. General observations from the study: Patients shared some 30 CD8+ CDR3 sequences with controls.

Patients chosen for sequencing had CD8+CD57+ cells that had expanded, as shown by flow cytometry. Trimming left V 4 bases short and J 0 bases short, with 6 bases between. Germline assignment: CDR1 SQVTM and CDR2 ANQGSEA. The CDR3 runs to 12 residues. This clonotype has just a few counts. Its antigen remains unidentified. Genomic DNA, the template, was used for profiling of the TCR beta VDJ and CDR3. In TCRdb, the reads were re-called with MiXCR into one record per CDR3 protein. The sample includes about 180,000 distinct CDR3 sequences, about 60% of them seen just once. The chain joins TRBV29-1 to TRBJ1-1, with D hard to call. Input material: sorted CD4+, CD8+, or CD8+CD57+ T cells (not recorded which) from PBMCs. This TCR came from a human donor with aplastic anemia. The CDR3, as DNA: TGCAGCGTTGCCATCATGAACACTGAAGCTTTCTTT. It translates to CSVAIMNTEAFF.